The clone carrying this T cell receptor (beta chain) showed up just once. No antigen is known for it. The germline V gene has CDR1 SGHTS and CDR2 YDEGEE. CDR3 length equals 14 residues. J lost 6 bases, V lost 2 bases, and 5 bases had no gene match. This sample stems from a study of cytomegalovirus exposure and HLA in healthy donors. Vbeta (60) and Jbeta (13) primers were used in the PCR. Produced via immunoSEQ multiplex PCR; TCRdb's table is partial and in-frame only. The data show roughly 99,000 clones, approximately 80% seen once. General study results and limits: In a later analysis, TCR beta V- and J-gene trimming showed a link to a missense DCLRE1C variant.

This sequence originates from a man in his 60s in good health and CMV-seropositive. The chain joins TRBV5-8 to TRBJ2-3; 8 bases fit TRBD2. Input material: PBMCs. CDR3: CASSFGTRRDTQYF. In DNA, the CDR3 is TGTGCCAGCAGCTTCGGGACTAGGAGGGATACGCAGTATTTT.